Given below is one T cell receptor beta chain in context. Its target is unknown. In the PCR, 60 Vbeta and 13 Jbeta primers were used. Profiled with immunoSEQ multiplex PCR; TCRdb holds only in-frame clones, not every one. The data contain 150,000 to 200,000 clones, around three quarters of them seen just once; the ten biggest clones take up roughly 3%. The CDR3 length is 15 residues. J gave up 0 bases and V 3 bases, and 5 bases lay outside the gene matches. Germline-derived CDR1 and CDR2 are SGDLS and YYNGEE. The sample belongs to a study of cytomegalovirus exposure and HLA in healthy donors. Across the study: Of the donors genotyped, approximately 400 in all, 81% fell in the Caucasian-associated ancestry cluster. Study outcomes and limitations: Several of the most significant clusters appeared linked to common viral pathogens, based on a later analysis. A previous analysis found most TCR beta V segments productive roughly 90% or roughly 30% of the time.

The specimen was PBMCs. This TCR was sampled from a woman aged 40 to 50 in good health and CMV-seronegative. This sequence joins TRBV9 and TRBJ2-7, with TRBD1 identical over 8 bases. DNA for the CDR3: TGTGCCAGCAGCGCGACAGGGGCCCTCTCCTACGAGCAGTACTTC. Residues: CASSATGALSYEQYF.